The rows below give T cell receptor beta chains drawn from one sample of a study of PD-1 blockade in classical Hodgkin lymphoma. Profiling relied on immunoSEQ multiplex PCR, and the TCRdb table lists in-frame clones only, not all of them. Of about 21,000 clones detected, more than 70% appear once; the ten largest clones hold about 14%. The specimen was peripheral blood mononuclear cells (PBMCs), collected before the fourth cycle of nivolumab. The receptors come from a human donor with classical Hodgkin lymphoma. Each CDR3 is given with its conserved first and last residue. The D gene is left open where the match is weak. Not every row has a clone size; where given, it reads once, few, many or a size class.

CDR3nt	CDR3aa	abundance	v_gene	j_gene	d_gene
TGCGCCAGCTACGAGGGGAACACCGGGGAGCTGTTTTTT	CASYEGNTGELFF	.	TRBV5-1	TRBJ2-2	.
TGCGCCAGCAGCTTGGGGAACACAGATACGCAGTATTTT	CASSLGNTDTQYF	once	TRBV5-1	TRBJ2-3	.
TGTGCCAGCAGCCCCCCTCTCCTAGGGGCCAACGTCCTGACTTTC	CASSPPLLGANVLTF	.	TRBV7-9	TRBJ2-6	.
TGCGCCAGCAGCCCGGGACACTCAGATACCGGGGAGCTGTTTTTT	CASSPGHSDTGELFF	.	TRBV5-1	TRBJ2-2	.
TGTGCCAGCAGCGCAATACTGAGTGAGCAGTACTTC	CASSAILSEQYF	.	TRBV2	TRBJ2-7	.
TGTGCCAGTAGTAGAGACAGGGGAAGCTATGGCTACACCTTC	CASSRDRGSYGYTF	once	TRBV19	TRBJ1-2	TRBD1
TGTGCCAGCTCACCGGACAGGAAGGCTGGGGGAGCTTTCTTT	CASSPDRKAGGAFF	.	TRBV18	TRBJ1-1	TRBD1
TGTGCCAGCAGTTATTCTGACAGGGCGGCGGGCTACACCTTC	CASSYSDRAAGYTF	.	TRBV28	TRBJ1-2	TRBD1
TGTGCCACCAGCAGAGCGAAAGCAAGGGGGGCCCAAGAGACCCAGTACTTC	CATSRAKARGAQETQYF	.	TRBV15	TRBJ2-5	.
TGTGCCAGCAGCTCATACAGGGGGGCCACAGATACGCAGTATTTT	CASSSYRGATDTQYF	few	TRBV7-2	TRBJ2-3	TRBD1
TGTGCCAGCAGCTTAGGGGGTCGGGACAGGGAGGACCTCCACTTT	CASSLGGRDREDLHF	.	TRBV7-3	TRBJ1-6	TRBD1
TGTGCCAGCAGTTTGGGGAAGACTGGGGCCAACGTCCTGACTTTC	CASSLGKTGANVLTF	.	TRBV28	TRBJ2-6	.
TGTGCCAGCAGCGTAGGAGGACAGGCCTACTACGAGCAGTACTTC	CASSVGGQAYYEQYF	.	TRBV9	TRBJ2-7	TRBD1
TGTGCCAGCAGTGAATTTGGCGGTGAGCAGTTCTTC	CASSEFGGEQFF	.	TRBV2	TRBJ2-1	.
TGCAGTGCTAGCACAAATCAGCTCCAGCATTTT	CSASTNQLQHF	.	TRBV20-1	TRBJ1-5	.
TGTGCCAGCAGCGTAGCGGTTGGGGCTAGACTAGCGGGGGTCACAGATACGCAGTATTTT	CASSVAVGARLAGVTDTQYF	.	TRBV9	TRBJ2-3	TRBD2
TGTGCCAGCAGCTTAGAGGCAGGGTACAATGAGCAGTTCTTC	CASSLEAGYNEQFF	.	TRBV11-3	TRBJ2-1	.
TGTGCCACCGCCAGGGGACAAGAGACCCAGTACTTC	CATARGQETQYF	.	TRBV15	TRBJ2-5	.
TGTGCCAGCAGCTCAGGACAGGGCACTGAAGCTTTCTTT	CASSSGQGTEAFF	.	TRBV7-2	TRBJ1-1	TRBD1
TGTGCCAGCAGTTACTCTCCAGGGAGCTATGGCTACACCTTC	CASSYSPGSYGYTF	once	TRBV6-6	TRBJ1-2	.
TGTGCCAGCAGCCCGGGAGGCGCACATCAGCCCCAGCATTTT	CASSPGGAHQPQHF	once	TRBV27	TRBJ1-5	.
TGTGCCACCAGCAGAGGACAGGAGGAGGAAAACATTCAGTACTTC	CATSRGQEEENIQYF	.	TRBV15	TRBJ2-4	.
TGTGCCTGGAGAGAGGGTGATATAGATACGCAGTATTTT	CAWREGDIDTQYF	.	TRBV30	TRBJ2-3	.
TGTGCCAGCAGCTTCCCGAACAGTTACGAGCAGTACTTC	CASSFPNSYEQYF	.	TRBV7-2	TRBJ2-7	.
TGCGCCAGCAGCCAAGATTACGGGGGAGGAAACATTCAGTACTTC	CASSQDYGGGNIQYF	.	TRBV4-3	TRBJ2-4	.
TGTGCCAGCAGTTACCTCGACCTTTTGGGAGAGCAGTACTTC	CASSYLDLLGEQYF	once	TRBV6-5	TRBJ2-7	.
TGTGCCAGCAGCCCCACCGGGACCGCCTACGAGCAGTACTTC	CASSPTGTAYEQYF	once	TRBV9	TRBJ2-7	.
TGTGCCATCAGTGATGGGAAATACGAGCAGTACTTC	CAISDGKYEQYF	once	TRBV10-3	TRBJ2-7	.
TGTGCCAGCAGCTGGGAGACCGGGACGGCCTATGGCTACACCTTC	CASSWETGTAYGYTF	once	TRBV5-8	TRBJ1-2	.
TGTGCCAGCAGCCAAGAGACACTGGGGACTACTGAAGCTTTCTTT	CASSQETLGTTEAFF	medium-sized	TRBV7-6	TRBJ1-1	.
TGTGCCAGCAGCTTAGGGGAGGCCACCGGGGAGCTGTTTTTT	CASSLGEATGELFF	once	TRBV11-3	TRBJ2-2	.
TGTGCCAGCAGTTTCCCCGGGGTAGGGGTGAATGAGCAGTTCTTC	CASSFPGVGVNEQFF	.	TRBV28	TRBJ2-1	.
TGCGCCAGCAGCCAAGAAGCGGGGTTGAACACCGGGGAGCTGTTTTTT	CASSQEAGLNTGELFF	few	TRBV4-3	TRBJ2-2	TRBD2
TGTGCCATCAGTGAGTCCGAGGGTTCACCCCTCCACTTT	CAISESEGSPLHF	.	TRBV10-3	TRBJ1-6	.
TGCGCCAGCAGCATCGGGACTAGCGGAGAGACCCAGTACTTC	CASSIGTSGETQYF	.	TRBV4-1	TRBJ2-5	TRBD2